The 29 T cell receptor beta chains in this list originate from one sample, sequenced in a study of cytomegalovirus exposure and HLA in healthy donors. The table came from immunoSEQ multiplex PCR; TCRdb's copy has only in-frame clones and leaves some out. The sample lists some 180,000 clones, roughly nine tenths seen once, with 6% to 8.5% in the top ten. The specimen was PBMCs. The receptors derive from a young man in good health and CMV-seropositive.

The rearrangement links TRBV6-5 to TRBJ2-5; D remains unclear. The CDR3 sequence is 14 residues long. Germline-derived CDR1 and CDR2 are MNHEY and SVGAGI. V was pared by 7 bases and J by 4 bases, with 16 bases between. CDR3 in amino acids: CASNKPGLGETQYF. CDR3 in DNA: TGTGCCAGCAACAAACCGGGTTTGGGAGAGACCCAGTACTTC.

The chain links TRBV29-1 to TRBJ2-3; 8 bases match TRBD2. V shed 4 bases, J shed 0 bases, and the junction held 3 bases outside the gene matches. Germline lookup yields CDR1 SQVTM and CDR2 ANQGSEA. This CDR3 region has 14 residues. The CDR3 spells CSVAGGQSTDTQYF. The DNA for the CDR3 is TGCAGCGTTGCGGGAGGGCAGAGCACAGATACGCAGTATTTT.

The chain uses TRBV5-8 and TRBJ2-5; 9 bases fit TRBD1. This CDR3 spans 14 amino acids. Germline loops: CDR1 SGHTS, CDR2 YDEGEE. After removal of 2 bases from V and 4 bases from J, the junction contained 3 bases not matched to a gene. CDR3 sequence: CASSLTGGVETQYF. The CDR3 bases are TGTGCCAGCAGCTTAACAGGGGGCGTAGAGACCCAGTACTTC.

This chain uses TRBV2 with TRBJ1-5; no clear D. The CDR3 length is 16 residues. The germline gives CDR1 SNHLY, CDR2 FYNNEI. Between the trimmed V and J ends, which lost 5 bases and 0 bases, there was a span of 14 bases. The chain's CDR3 is CASSRRAETSNQPQHF. CDR3 coding DNA: TGTGCCAGCAGTAGGAGGGCAGAAACTAGCAATCAGCCCCAGCATTTT.

The rearrangement joins TRBV29-1 to TRBJ2-7, with TRBD2 matching 7 bases. V trimming: 1 base; J trimming: 6 bases; junction bases outside the gene matches: 6. Germline lookup yields CDR1 SQVTM and CDR2 ANQGSEA. There are 13 residues in the CDR3. Here the CDR3 reads CSVEGGAGSEQYF. In DNA form, the CDR3 reads TGCAGCGTTGAAGGGGGAGCGGGATCCGAGCAGTACTTC.

V gene TRBV18 combines with J gene TRBJ2-2, with TRBD1 matching over 8 bases. There are 17 residues in the CDR3. The J segment lost 14 bases and the V segment lost 3 bases, leaving 20 bases of the junction unmatched. The germline gives CDR1 KGHSH, CDR2 LQKENI. CDR3 DNA: TGTGCCAGCTCACCGGATATATCAGGGGGCGCCAGTACTTCCCTGTTTTTT. Amino acid sequence: CASSPDISGGASTSLFF.

CDR3 amino acids: CASSIAPLSGRGTEAFF. CDR3 in DNA: TGTGCCAGTAGTATAGCCCCACTGTCGGGGAGAGGAACTGAAGCTTTCTTT. The chain joins TRBV19 to TRBJ1-1; D is ambiguous. V lost 1 base and J 5 bases, leaving 20 bases between the germline ends. The CDR3 is 17 amino acids. Germline V gene sequence: CDR1 LNHDA, CDR2 SQIVND (reference sequence).

The chain has TRBV9 and TRBJ1-2; 8 bases align to TRBD1. With 4 bases clipped from V and 3 bases from J, the junction kept 17 bases outside the gene matches. Germline CDR1 and CDR2: SGDLS and YYNGEE. The CDR3 has 18 amino acids. The CDR3 DNA is TGTGCCAGCAGCCCCGAACCCAGGGACAGGAAAGAGGACTATGGCTACACCTTC. Its translation: CASSPEPRDRKEDYGYTF.

The chain joins TRBV11-2 to TRBJ1-6; 9 bases align to TRBD1. The CDR3 covers 17 residues. The V segment lost 3 bases and the J segment 6 bases; nucleotides outside the gene matches: 9. From germline, CDR1 is SGHAT and CDR2 FQNNGV. CDR3 sequence (DNA): TGTGCCAGCAGCTTGGTGGGACAGGGATGGGCTAATTCACCCCTCCACTTT. This gives the protein CASSLVGQGWANSPLHF.

The chain uses TRBV6-6 and TRBJ1-2; TRBD1 is a possible D gene (6 bases). The V and J ends lost 2 bases and 0 bases respectively, with 7 bases between them. The germline V gene has CDR1 MNHNY and CDR2 SVGAGI (reference sequence). The CDR3 contains 14 residues. The CDR3, as DNA: TGTGCCAGCAGTTACCAGGGGCCTAACTATGGCTACACCTTC. Translation: CASSYQGPNYGYTF.

This rearrangement joins TRBV6-1 to TRBJ1-2; D gene ambiguous. The germline V gene has CDR1 MNHNS and CDR2 SASEGT. The length of the CDR3 is 12 residues. Trimming stripped 2 bases from V and 6 bases from J, with 7 bases between. The CDR3 DNA is TGTGCCAGCAGTGAACTTCTTGATGGCTACACCTTC. Its protein is CASSELLDGYTF.

This sequence joins TRBV4-2 and TRBJ2-2; D remains ambiguous. The CDR3 is 16 residues long. Per germline, CDR1 LGHNA and CDR2 YNFKEQ. With 0 bases removed from V and 3 bases from J, the gap between germline ends came to 11 bases. In DNA form, the CDR3 reads TGTGCCAGCAGCCAAGAAAAGGGTTCAGACACCGGGGAGCTGTTTTTT. It yields the protein CASSQEKGSDTGELFF.

The chain couples TRBV27 to TRBJ1-5; D unresolved. Germline assignment: CDR1 MNHEY and CDR2 SMNVEV (reference sequence). CDR3 length equals 12 residues. The V gene lost 9 bases and the J gene lost 3 bases, with 9 bases spanning the gap. This CDR3 is CASSSPNQPQHF. The CDR3 bases are TGTGCCAGTTCTAGCCCCAATCAGCCCCAGCATTTT.

V is TRBV27 and J is TRBJ2-7, with 9 positions matching TRBD1. This CDR3 spans 16 amino acids. CDR1 MNHEY and CDR2 SMNVEV come from the germline V gene (reference sequence). V dropped 2 bases and J dropped 7; count of bases not matched to a gene: 12. DNA for the CDR3: TGTGCCAGCAGTTTACTCGGGACAGGGCGATCGGGGGAGCAGTACTTC. Protein product: CASSLLGTGRSGEQYF.

The J gene is TRBJ2-7, the V gene TRBV6-6, with D hard to call. The germline gives CDR1 MNHNY, CDR2 SVGAGI (reference sequence). The length of the CDR3 is 14 residues. V shed 2 bases and J shed 1 base, with 9 bases lying between them. The CDR3 DNA reads as TGTGCCAGCAGTTACGTTGGTGGGTCCTACGAGCAGTACTTC. It encodes CASSYVGGSYEQYF.

This clone was seen a single time. The chain has TRBV6-1 and TRBJ2-3; maybe TRBD2 (6 bases). The CDR3 has 13 amino acids. Germline CDR1 MNHNS, CDR2 SASEGT. Trimming took 11 bases from V and 1 from J, leaving 13 bases between them. The CDR3 bases are TGTGCCGGCCGGAGGGTGGGCACAGATACGCAGTATTTT. Translated: CAGRRVGTDTQYF.

The chain links TRBV6-1 to TRBJ1-5; D perhaps matches TRBD1 (5 bases). Trimming stripped 0 bases from V and 1 base from J, with 13 bases between. This CDR3 region has 17 residues. Germline V CDR1 and CDR2: MNHNS, SASEGT. The CDR3 here is CASSEAGWGGSNQPQHF. The DNA of the CDR3 is TGTGCCAGCAGTGAAGCAGGGTGGGGCGGGAGCAATCAGCCCCAGCATTTT.

The chain carries TRBV4-1 and TRBJ2-1; the D gene is possibly TRBD2 (5 bases). The V and J ends lost 3 bases and 8 bases respectively, with 17 bases between them. Germline V CDR1 and CDR2: MGHRA, YSYEKL. The CDR3 extends over 15 amino acids. The CDR3 sequence: CASSHMPTSGDEQFF. As DNA, the CDR3 is TGCGCCAGCAGCCATATGCCCACGAGCGGCGATGAGCAGTTCTTC.

The chain combines TRBV27 with TRBJ2-1; weak D call: TRBD2 (5 bases). CDR3 length: 15 amino acids. CDR1 is MNHEY, CDR2 SMNVEV, per germline (reference sequence). V lost 4 bases to trimming and J lost 2 bases, with 12 bases between them. The CDR3 is CASSSTIRTYNEQFF. In DNA form, the CDR3 reads TGTGCCAGCAGTTCGACTATTCGTACCTACAATGAGCAGTTCTTC.

The chain recombines TRBV2 with TRBJ2-2; the D gene is possibly TRBD1 (7 bases). The V gene lost 8 bases and the J gene lost 4 bases, with 17 bases spanning the gap. CDR1 is SNHLY and CDR2 is FYNNEI in the germline V gene. This CDR3 spans 15 amino acids. DNA for the CDR3: TGTGCCAGCCTAGGGGCAGGGGGGAGCACCGGGGAGCTGTTTTTT. Protein sequence: CASLGAGGSTGELFF.

This sequence joins TRBV28 and TRBJ2-7, with D uncertain. The germline V gene encodes CDR1 MDHEN and CDR2 SYDVKM. The V and J ends lost 7 bases and 2 bases respectively, with 15 bases between them. This CDR3 is 14 amino acids long. CDR3 loop: CASTRPTPPYEQYF. The CDR3 bases are TGTGCCAGCACCCGACCGACCCCACCCTACGAGCAGTACTTC. Filled out from reference TRBV28 and TRBJ2-7, the complete variable domain reads DVKVTQSSRYLVKRTGEKVFLECVQDMDHENMFWYRQDPGLGLRLIYFSYDVKMKEKGDIPEGYSVSREKKERFSLILESASTNQTSMYLCASTRPTPPYEQYFGPGTRLTVT.

The J gene is TRBJ2-1, the V gene TRBV14; weak D call: TRBD2 (5 bases). The CDR3 consists of 13 residues. V lost 0 bases and J lost 7, with 7 bases in between. Germline values: CDR1 SGHDN, CDR2 FVKESK. As DNA, the CDR3 is TGTGCCAGCAGCCAAGAAGGCGGGAATGAGCAGTTCTTC. This encodes CASSQEGGNEQFF. The entire variable domain, with the rest obtained from reference TRBV14 and TRBJ2-1, is as follows: EAGVTQFPSHSVIEKGQTVTLRCDPISGHDNLYWYRRVMGKEIKFLLHFVKESKQDESGMPNNRFLAERTGGTYSTLKVQPAELEDSGVYFCASSQEGGNEQFFGPGTRLTVL.

The CDR3 loop is CASRDRAYEQYF. CDR3 DNA sequence: TGTGCCAGCAGGGACAGGGCCTACGAGCAGTACTTC. This rearrangement joins TRBV11-3 to TRBJ2-7; 8 bases map to TRBD1. CDR3 length: 12 residues. V shed 6 bases, J shed 2 bases, and the junction held 0 bases outside the gene matches. Germline V gene data show CDR1 as SGHNT and CDR2 as YENEEA.

The count of this clone is one. This chain connects TRBV16 to TRBJ2-7; tentatively, D is TRBD2 (6 bases). The CDR3 runs 15 residues. The germline gives CDR1 KGHSY, CDR2 FQNENV. Between the trimmed V and J ends, which lost 0 bases and 3 bases, there was a span of 12 bases. This chain's CDR3 is CASSQSEGRGYEQYF. The CDR3 nucleotides are TGTGCCAGCAGCCAATCGGAGGGGCGGGGCTACGAGCAGTACTTC.

This chain uses TRBV11-2 with TRBJ1-1, with D possibly being TRBD1 (5 bases). The CDR3 contains 14 residues. Per the germline V gene, CDR1 is SGHAT and CDR2 is FQNNGV. V lost 4 bases, J lost 1 base, and 10 bases lay in between. DNA for the CDR3: TGTGCCAGCAGCTGGGGGACGGCGAACACTGAAGCTTTCTTT. Encoded protein: CASSWGTANTEAFF.

CDR3 nucleotide sequence: TGCGCCAGCAGGGGACAGGGACAGAGCGAGCAGTACTTC. Protein: CASRGQGQSEQYF. The genes are TRBV10-1 and TRBJ2-7; TRBD1 agrees at 9 bases. Germline V gives CDR1 WNHNN, CDR2 SYGVQD (reference sequence). This CDR3 contains 13 residues. Trimming took 6 bases from V and 6 from J; bases not matched to a gene: 6.

The rearrangement uses TRBV27 and TRBJ2-7; D remains unclear. The germline V gene has CDR1 MNHEY and CDR2 SMNVEV (reference sequence). Trimming cost V 5 bases and J 4 bases, with 24 bases left between them. The CDR3 runs 17 residues. The CDR3 loop is CASSTLIPLAKVYEQYF. CDR3 DNA: TGTGCCAGCAGTACCCTAATCCCTCTCGCGAAGGTTTACGAGCAGTACTTC.

This clone was seen more than once but under ten times. The chain is built from TRBV18 and TRBJ1-2; D remains ambiguous. Germline loops: CDR1 KGHSH, CDR2 LQKENI. The CDR3 is made up of 13 amino acids. The V gene lost 2 bases and the J gene lost 7 bases, with 11 bases spanning the gap. The CDR3 spells CASSPVGSAGYTF. Here the CDR3 DNA reads TGTGCCAGCTCACCAGTCGGCTCGGCTGGCTACACCTTC.

The chain employs TRBV6-5 and TRBJ2-1; D is ambiguous. The CDR3 consists of 13 residues. CDR1 MNHEY and CDR2 SVGAGI come from the germline V gene. V gave up 4 bases and J gave up 2 bases, with 6 bases separating them. The CDR3 DNA reads as TGTGCCAGCAGTTTAGGCGCCTACAATGAGCAGTTCTTC. Its translation is CASSLGAYNEQFF.